Given below is one T cell receptor beta chain in context. Profiling relied on immunoSEQ multiplex PCR, and the TCRdb table lists in-frame clones only, not all of them. Here the sample spans approximately 240,000 clones, approximately 87% being singletons. Treatment described: 15 to 20 received Ad26.COV2.S at low or high dose, single or two shots; about 5 received placebo; per-sample allocation not given. Material that was analyzed had been drawn on day 63 after the first vaccine or placebo injection. The data originate from a study of Ad26.COV2.S vaccination and SARS-CoV-2 variants. CDR3 length: 15 amino acids. The V end lost 1 base, the J end lost 8 bases, and 18 bases lay between the germline ends. Looked up from germline, CDR1 is SGHRS and CDR2 is YFSETQ.

The sequence was collected from a person aged 18-60 years who received the Ad26.COV2.S COVID-19 vaccine or a placebo. The input for sequencing was peripheral blood, taken in a trial of Ad26.COV2.S vaccine versus placebo. The chain combines TRBV5-1 with TRBJ1-2, with unresolved D. The CDR3: CASSLYGDQTSGYTF. Here the CDR3 DNA reads TGCGCCAGCAGCTTGTATGGCGACCAAACCTCGGGCTACACCTTC.